This paragraph reports one T cell receptor (beta chain). The antigen remains unidentified. This record comes from a study of identical twins. General study results and limits: In zero-insertion analyses, partial confounding could arise from invariant MAIT and iNKT cells. Conclusions rested on cross-sectional statistics rather than following the same donors. Fewer insertions marked abundant cord blood beta clonotypes; young adult naive trended weakly, memory not at all.

One entry per CDR3 protein, called by TCRdb with MiXCR from the 5' RACE reads. The data hold approximately 630,000 distinct CDR3 sequences, with 7.1% observed a single time. V gave up 7 bases and J gave up 0 bases, with 10 bases separating them. CDR1 and CDR2 from the germline V gene are MNHEY and SVGEGT. The CDR3 spans 14 residues. This same sample was also taken into another study, of yellow fever vaccine responses in identical twins.

The receptor was isolated from a woman aged 18 to 35 in good health. This chain connects TRBV6-2 or TRBV6-3 to TRBJ2-1, with D maybe TRBD2 (5 bases). The sample was PBMCs. The CDR3 loop reads CASMERYSYNEQFF. The CDR3, as DNA: TGTGCCAGCATGGAGCGGTACTCCTACAATGAGCAGTTCTTC.